This is a list of T cell receptor beta chains from one sample in a study of Ad26.COV2.S vaccination and SARS-CoV-2 variants. Assay used: immunoSEQ multiplex PCR; TCRdb lists only in-frame clones, some missing. This sample carries under 600,000 clones, roughly nine tenths of them seen once, and the ten largest clones take 1.5% to 2%. Material: peripheral blood, obtained in a trial of Ad26.COV2.S vaccine versus placebo. These receptors all stem from a person between 18 and 59 years old who received the Ad26.COV2.S COVID-19 vaccine or a placebo. Both conserved end residues are trimmed from each CDR3.

J: TRBJ2-7
V: TRBV19
CDR3: ASTANRGRVKYEQY

J: TRBJ2-6
V: TRBV5-1
CDR3: ASSLGDGANVLT

J: TRBJ1-4
V: TRBV30
CDR3: AWSRPLGGEKLF

J: TRBJ2-2
V: TRBV30
CDR3: AWRRGQRTGELF

J: TRBJ1-1
V: TRBV7-3
CDR3: ASSPTAGQTEAF

J: TRBJ1-1
V: TRBV27
CDR3: ASSFKSKLQGEVTEAF

J: TRBJ2-5
V: TRBV2
CDR3: ASSRGQGVVETQY

J: TRBJ1-1
V: TRBV19
CDR3: ASRTVDSAEAF

J: TRBJ1-2
V: TRBV28
CDR3: ASSPTIGQNNYGYT

J: TRBJ2-3
V: TRBV12-5
CDR3: ASGLVKDGQASTDTQY

J: TRBJ1-1
V: TRBV10-2
CDR3: ASSESGSQKAF

J: TRBJ1-3
V: TRBV18
CDR3: ASSLSLGPSGNTIY

J: TRBJ1-2
V: TRBV30
CDR3: AWSPRGYGYT

J: TRBJ2-3
V: TRBV6-1
CDR3: ASSEIGLSTDTQY

J: TRBJ2-7
V: TRBV7-9
CDR3: ASSLALASGGLTTYEQY

J: TRBJ1-4
V: TRBV6-5
CDR3: ASSYGSGRSEKLF

J: TRBJ1-2
V: TRBV5-4
CDR3: ASSVGAAGYT

J: TRBJ2-7
V: TRBV9
CDR3: ASSAGLASNYEQY

J: TRBJ2-2
V: TRBV28
CDR3: ASSFPLGTGDTGELF

J: TRBJ2-5
V: TRBV28
CDR3: ASSLPGRQETQY

J: TRBJ1-5
V: TRBV28
CDR3: ASSEGGMNQPQH

J: TRBJ2-7
V: TRBV3-1/TRBV3-2
CDR3: ASGNPRYEQY

J: TRBJ2-3
V: TRBV5-1
CDR3: ASSLVPGSDTQY

J: TRBJ2-7
V: TRBV4-1
CDR3: ASSRRGTGEYEQY

J: TRBJ2-7
V: TRBV5-5
CDR3: ASNLLGSYEQY

J: TRBJ1-4
V: TRBV7-2
CDR3: ASSLALGTGGFGEKLF

J: TRBJ2-1
V: TRBV11-2
CDR3: ASSQGLTDHNEQF

J: TRBJ2-7
V: TRBV6-6
CDR3: ASSYSVGSSYEQY

J: TRBJ2-7
V: TRBV2
CDR3: ASSEGIAGGPYEQY

J: TRBJ2-7
V: TRBV5-1
CDR3: ASSSGGEEQY

J: TRBJ2-3
V: TRBV7-9
CDR3: ASRRPPGLPPDTQY

J: TRBJ1-1
V: TRBV30
CDR3: AWIVGSSNTEAF

J: TRBJ1-2
V: TRBV18
CDR3: ASSPPQGGGYGYT

J: TRBJ1-2
V: TRBV6-1
CDR3: ASSETRYNYGYT

J: TRBJ1-1
V: TRBV28
CDR3: ASSGTDNTEAF

J: TRBJ2-2
V: TRBV28
CDR3: ASSGRRNTGELF

J: TRBJ1-1
V: TRBV12-5
CDR3: ASGLGPIDGKNTEAF

J: TRBJ2-1
V: TRBV11-1
CDR3: ASSLGLWNEQF

J: TRBJ2-1
V: TRBV3-1/TRBV3-2
CDR3: ASSQGERGAPANNEQF

J: TRBJ2-5
V: TRBV5-1
CDR3: ASSFYSGGTVYETQY

J: TRBJ1-2
V: TRBV28
CDR3: ASSSGGDGYT

J: TRBJ2-7
V: TRBV27
CDR3: ASSFFPGGHEQY

J: TRBJ1-4
V: TRBV7-9
CDR3: ASSLGGPISPTEKLF

J: TRBJ2-7
V: TRBV28
CDR3: ATFRDRGVEQY

J: TRBJ2-7
V: TRBV18
CDR3: ASSPGAGTTYEQY

J: TRBJ1-1
V: TRBV4-1
CDR3: ASSQTGWNTEAF

J: TRBJ2-1
V: TRBV3-1/TRBV3-2
CDR3: ASSHRRNSYNEQF

J: TRBJ2-3
V: TRBV7-2
CDR3: ASSTGADTQY

J: TRBJ1-1
V: TRBV19
CDR3: ASSPGQGRYTEAF

J: TRBJ1-4
V: TRBV7-9
CDR3: ASSPQGSTNEKLF

J: TRBJ2-7
V: TRBV27
CDR3: ASSLEGFYPYEQY